This TCR beta chain was recovered during a study of shared clonotypes between healthy human individuals. The germline CDR1 and CDR2 sequences are SGHNT and YYREEE (reference sequence). The CDR3 has 19 amino acids. V lost 4 bases to trimming and J lost 5 bases, with 31 bases between them. Sequenced by immunoSEQ multiplex PCR; TCRdb stores in-frame clones only, minus some. Here the sample spans hundreds of thousands of clones, roughly 80% being singletons. The chain carries TRBV5-4 and TRBJ2-7; weak D call: TRBD2 (8 bases). This sequence originates from a woman in her thirties or forties in good health. Some clones in this sample may be carry-over from other donors' samples. The sequencing sample was made of PBMCs. Here the CDR3 reads CASSPGGGAGVGWGNEQYF. DNA of the CDR3: TGTGCCAGCAGCCCAGGGGGTGGAGCGGGAGTGGGATGGGGGAACGAGCAGTACTTC.